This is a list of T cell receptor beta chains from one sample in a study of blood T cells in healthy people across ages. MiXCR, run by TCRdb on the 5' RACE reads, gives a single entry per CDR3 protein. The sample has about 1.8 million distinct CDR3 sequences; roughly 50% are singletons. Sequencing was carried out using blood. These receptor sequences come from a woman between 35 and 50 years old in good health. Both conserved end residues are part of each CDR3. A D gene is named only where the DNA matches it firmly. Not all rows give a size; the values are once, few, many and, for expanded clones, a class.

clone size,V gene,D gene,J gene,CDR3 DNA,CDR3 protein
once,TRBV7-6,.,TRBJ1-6,TGTGCCAGCAGCTTAGGCACAGATTTTTTTAATCCACCCCTCCACTTT,CASSLGTDFFNPPLHF
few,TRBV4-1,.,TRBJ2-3,TGCGCCAGCAGCCAAGATACCACGGGCACAGATACGCAGTATTTT,CASSQDTTGTDTQYF
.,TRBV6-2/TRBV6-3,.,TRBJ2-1,TGTGCCAGCAGTTACCAGGGGTCTAGCTTCTACAATGAGCAGTTCTTC,CASSYQGSSFYNEQFF
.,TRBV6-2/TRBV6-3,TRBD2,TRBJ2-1,TGTGCCAGCAGTAGCGGGGGGGCCCAAAATGAGCAGTTCTTC,CASSSGGAQNEQFF
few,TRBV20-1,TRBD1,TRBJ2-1,TGCAGTGCTCATTCAGCTCTGACAGGGGGGCAGTTCTTC,CSAHSALTGGQFF
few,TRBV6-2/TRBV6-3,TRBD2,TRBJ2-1,TGTGCCAGCAGTTACACCTACCCAAGGAGCGGGGGAATAGATGAGCAGTTCTTC,CASSYTYPRSGGIDEQFF
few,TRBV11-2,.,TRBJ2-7,TGTGCCAGCAGCTTAGAGGGTAGGAAGATTTACGAGCAGTACTTC,CASSLEGRKIYEQYF
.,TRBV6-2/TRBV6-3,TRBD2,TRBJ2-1,TGTGCCAGCAGTCAGCGACTAGCGGGGGGGCCCCTCTACAATGAGCAGTTCTTC,CASSQRLAGGPLYNEQFF
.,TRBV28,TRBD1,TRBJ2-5,TGTGCCAGCAGTTCCGAGGACAGGGGCTGGGAGACCCAGTACTTC,CASSSEDRGWETQYF
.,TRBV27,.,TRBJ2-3,TGTGCCAGCAGTGGACGGACAGGCACAGATACGCAGTATTTT,CASSGRTGTDTQYF
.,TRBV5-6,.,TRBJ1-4,TGTGCCAGCAGCCCCAAGGGTCCTCTAGTAGGTGAAAAACTGTTTTTT,CASSPKGPLVGEKLFF
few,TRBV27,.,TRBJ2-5,TGTGCCAGCAGTTTAGCAGCGGCGATACAAGAGACCCAGTACTTC,CASSLAAAIQETQYF
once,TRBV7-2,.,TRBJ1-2,TGTGCCGGCAGCTCGGAATTGCTTGGCTATGGCTACACCTTC,CAGSSELLGYGYTF
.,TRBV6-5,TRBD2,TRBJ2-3,TGTGCCAGCAGGTCGGGACTAGCGGGAGGGACCCGATACGCGTATTTT,CASRSGLAGGTRYAYF
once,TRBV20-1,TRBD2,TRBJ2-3,TGCAGTGCTAGAGCTTCTAGCGGGGGGGGATCTAGCACAGATACGCAGTATTTT,CSARASSGGGSSTDTQYF
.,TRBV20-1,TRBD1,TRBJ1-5,TGCAGTGCTAGGCCCACAGGGGGCTCAAATCAGCCCCAGCATTTT,CSARPTGGSNQPQHF
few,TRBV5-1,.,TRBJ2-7,TGCGCCAGCAGCCAATTGGAGCTCCAGTACTTC,CASSQLELQYF
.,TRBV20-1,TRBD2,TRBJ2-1,TGCAGTGCTAGTCCTAGCGGGAGCTCCTACAATGAGCAGTTCTTC,CSASPSGSSYNEQFF
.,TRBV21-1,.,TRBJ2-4,TGTGCCTGCAGCATACAAGGGGGTCTGGACAAAAACATTCAGTACTTC,CACSIQGGLDKNIQYF
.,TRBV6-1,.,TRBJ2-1,TGTGCCAGCAGCCCATGGGGACACAGCTCCTACAATGAGCAGTTCTTC,CASSPWGHSSYNEQFF
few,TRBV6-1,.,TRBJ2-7,TGTGCCAGCCGTAGGGGCAGGCCTTCCTACGAGCAGTACTTC,CASRRGRPSYEQYF
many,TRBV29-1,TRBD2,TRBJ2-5,TGCAGCGTTGATCTTAGCGGGGGACAAGAGACCCAGTACTTC,CSVDLSGGQETQYF
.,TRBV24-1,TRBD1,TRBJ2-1,TGTGCCACCAGTGATTCCGGGACAGGTTCCTACAATGAGCAGTTCTTC,CATSDSGTGSYNEQFF
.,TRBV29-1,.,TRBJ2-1,TGCAGCGTCGATAGGGCCATAACCACCTACAATGAGCAGTTCTTC,CSVDRAITTYNEQFF
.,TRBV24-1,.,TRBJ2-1,TGTGCCACCAGTGATTTACCACTCGACAGGAGAGGGGCTAGGACCTACAATGAGCAGTTCTTC,CATSDLPLDRRGARTYNEQFF
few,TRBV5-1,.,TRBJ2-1,TGCGCCAGCAGCCCCGACAACCCCTTACCGAGCTCCTACAATGAGCAGTTCTTC,CASSPDNPLPSSYNEQFF
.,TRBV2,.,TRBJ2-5,TGTGCCAGCAGTGAAGATTTAGGTGGCGTCCAAGAGACCCAGTACTTC,CASSEDLGGVQETQYF
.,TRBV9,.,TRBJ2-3,TGTGCCAGCAGCGGCGTCGGGGGCGGGGCAGGAGATACGCAGTATTTT,CASSGVGGGAGDTQYF
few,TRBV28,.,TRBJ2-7,TGTGCCAGCACGAACTGGCCGGGCGAGCAGTACTTC,CASTNWPGEQYF
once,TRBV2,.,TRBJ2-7,TGTGCCAGCAGCTTCCGGCCCGAGGGGTCCTACAATGAGCAGTACTTC,CASSFRPEGSYNEQYF
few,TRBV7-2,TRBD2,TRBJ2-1,TGTGCCAGCAGCACTCGAACGGGACTAGCGGGCCCAAGCTCCTACAATGAGCAGTTCTTC,CASSTRTGLAGPSSYNEQFF
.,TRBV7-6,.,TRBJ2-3,TGTGCCGGCAGCTTGGCTATAAGTTCAGATACGCAGTATTTT,CAGSLAISSDTQYF
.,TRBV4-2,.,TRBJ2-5,TGTGCCAGCAGCCAAGATCTGTGGGAGACCCAGTACTTC,CASSQDLWETQYF
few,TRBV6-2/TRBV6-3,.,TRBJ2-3,TGTGCCAGCAGAGATCAGGGGATAGATACGCAGTATTTT,CASRDQGIDTQYF
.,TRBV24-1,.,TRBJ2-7,TGTGCCACCAGTGATTTTGAGGGGTCTTACAGCTCCTACGAGCAGTACTTC,CATSDFEGSYSSYEQYF
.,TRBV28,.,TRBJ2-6,TGTGCCAGCAGTGCCGAACAGGTCGGGCGCTCTGGGGCCAACGTCTTGACTTTC,CASSAEQVGRSGANVLTF
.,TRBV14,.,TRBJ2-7,TGTGCCAGCAGCCAGGCAGTAGGACTGGGCGAGCAGTACTTC,CASSQAVGLGEQYF
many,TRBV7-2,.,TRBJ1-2,TGTGCCAGCAGCCGCAATGATGGCTACACCTTC,CASSRNDGYTF
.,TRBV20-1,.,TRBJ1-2,TGCAGTACTCCCGAGCGCCGGTCTCACTATGGCTACACCTTC,CSTPERRSHYGYTF
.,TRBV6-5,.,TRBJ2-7,TGTGCCATAGGAAACCCCCTTCCCTACGAGCAGTACTTC,CAIGNPLPYEQYF
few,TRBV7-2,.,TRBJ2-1,TGTGCCAGCAGCTTAGGAGGGACCTCAGGGAGATCCTACAATGAGCAGTTCTTC,CASSLGGTSGRSYNEQFF
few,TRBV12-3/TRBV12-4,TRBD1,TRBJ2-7,TGTGCCAGCAAGAGGGACAGGCCTCTGATCTACGAGCAGTACTTC,CASKRDRPLIYEQYF
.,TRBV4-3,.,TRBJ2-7,TGCGCCAGCAGCCAAGATGGGCGAGGACCCTCCAACGAGCAGTACTTC,CASSQDGRGPSNEQYF
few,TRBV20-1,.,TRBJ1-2,TGCAGTGCTAGGACGGGAAGCTACACCTTC,CSARTGSYTF
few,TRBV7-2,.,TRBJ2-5,TGTGCCAGCAGCTTCCACCGAGGGCCAGGGGGAGGAGAGACCCAGTACTTC,CASSFHRGPGGGETQYF
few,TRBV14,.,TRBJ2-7,TGTGCCAGCAGCCACTGGGACCGCTCCTACGAGCAGTACTTC,CASSHWDRSYEQYF
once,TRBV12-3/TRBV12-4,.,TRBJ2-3,TGTGCCAGCATTTCATCCTGGAGAGTTAGAACAGATACGCAGTATTTT,CASISSWRVRTDTQYF
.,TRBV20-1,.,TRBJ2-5,TGCAGTGCGCGGGACGCCCAAGAGACCCAGTACTTC,CSARDAQETQYF
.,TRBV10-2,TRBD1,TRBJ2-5,TGCGCCAGCCGGGACAGGGTAGTATCAGAGACCCAGTACTTC,CASRDRVVSETQYF
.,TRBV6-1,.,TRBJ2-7,TGTGCCAGCAACGATCGAGGGGGGACTTACGAGCAGTACTTC,CASNDRGGTYEQYF
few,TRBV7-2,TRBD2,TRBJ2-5,TGTGCCAGCAGCGCCGGACTAGCCCGTGAGACCCAGTACTTC,CASSAGLARETQYF
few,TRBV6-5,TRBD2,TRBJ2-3,TGTGCCAGCCTCCGCCGAGCGGGGGGGACAGATACGCAGTATTTT,CASLRRAGGTDTQYF
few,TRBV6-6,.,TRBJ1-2,TGTGCCAGCAGTACGGGGGACCGACCCAACTATGGCTACACCTTC,CASSTGDRPNYGYTF